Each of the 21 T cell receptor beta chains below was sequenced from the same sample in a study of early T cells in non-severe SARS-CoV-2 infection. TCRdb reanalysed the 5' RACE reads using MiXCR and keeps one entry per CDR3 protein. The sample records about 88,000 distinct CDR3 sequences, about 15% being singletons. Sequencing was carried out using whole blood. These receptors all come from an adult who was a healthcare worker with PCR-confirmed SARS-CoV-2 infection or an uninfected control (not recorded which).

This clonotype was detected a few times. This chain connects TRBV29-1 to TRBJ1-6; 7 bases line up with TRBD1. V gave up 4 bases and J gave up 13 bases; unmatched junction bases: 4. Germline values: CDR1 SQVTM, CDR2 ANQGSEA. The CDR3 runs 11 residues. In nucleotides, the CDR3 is TGCAGCGTTGGGGACAGAGGCCCCCTCCACTTT. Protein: CSVGDRGPLHF.

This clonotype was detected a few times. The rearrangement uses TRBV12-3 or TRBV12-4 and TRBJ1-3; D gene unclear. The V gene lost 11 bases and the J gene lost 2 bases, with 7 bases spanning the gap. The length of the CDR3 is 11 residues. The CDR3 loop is CAHGAGNTIYF. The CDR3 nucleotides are TGTGCCCACGGGGCTGGAAACACCATATATTTT.

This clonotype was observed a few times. This chain's CDR3 is CSAMIAGGYEQYF. The CDR3 DNA reads TGCAGTGCTATGATAGCGGGAGGGTACGAGCAGTACTTC. The rearrangement uses TRBV20-1 and TRBJ2-7, with 11 bases that match TRBD2. Germline V CDR1 and CDR2: DFQATT, SNEGSKA (reference sequence). Trimming at V came to 4 bases and at J to 4 bases, leaving 3 bases not matched to a gene. The CDR3 is 13 amino acids.

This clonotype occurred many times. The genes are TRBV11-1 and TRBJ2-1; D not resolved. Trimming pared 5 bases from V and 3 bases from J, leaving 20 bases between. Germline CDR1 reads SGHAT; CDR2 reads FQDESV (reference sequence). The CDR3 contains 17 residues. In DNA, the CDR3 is TGTGCCAGCAGCCCCCAAACTCAGGTTCCGAGCTACAATGAGCAGTTCTTC. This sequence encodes CASSPQTQVPSYNEQFF. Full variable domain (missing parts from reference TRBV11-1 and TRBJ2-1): EAEVAQSPRYKITEKSQAVAFWCDPISGHATLYWYRQILGQGPELLVQFQDESVVDDSQLPKDRFSAERLKGVDSTLKIQPAELGDSAMYLCASSPQTQVPSYNEQFFGPGTRLTVL.

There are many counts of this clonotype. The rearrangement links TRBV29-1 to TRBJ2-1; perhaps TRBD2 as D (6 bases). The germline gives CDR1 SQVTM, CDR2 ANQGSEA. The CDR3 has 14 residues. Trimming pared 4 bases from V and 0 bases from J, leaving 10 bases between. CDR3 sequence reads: CSVVPGSSYNEQFF. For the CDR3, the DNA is TGCAGCGTTGTCCCCGGGAGCTCCTACAATGAGCAGTTCTTC.

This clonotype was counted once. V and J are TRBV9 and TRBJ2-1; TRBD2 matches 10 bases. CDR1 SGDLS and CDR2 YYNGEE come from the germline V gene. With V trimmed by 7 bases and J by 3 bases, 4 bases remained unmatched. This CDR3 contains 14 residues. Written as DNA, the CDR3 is TGTGCCAGCGCTTTAGCGGGGGGCTACAATGAGCAGTTCTTC. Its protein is CASALAGGYNEQFF.

The CDR3 region is CATSTGPTAYEQYF. CDR3 nucleotides: TGTGCCACCAGCACCGGACCCACGGCCTACGAGCAGTACTTC. This chain links TRBV15 with TRBJ2-7; D ambiguous. The germline gives CDR1 LNHNV, CDR2 YYDKDF (reference sequence). The CDR3 runs 14 residues. Trimming took 4 bases from V and 2 from J, leaving 12 bases between them.

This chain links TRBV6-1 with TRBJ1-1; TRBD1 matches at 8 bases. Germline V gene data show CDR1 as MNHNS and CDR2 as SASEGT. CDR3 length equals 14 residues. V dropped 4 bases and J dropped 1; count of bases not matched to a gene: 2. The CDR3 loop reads CASSGQGRNTEAFF. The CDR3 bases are TGTGCCAGCAGTGGACAGGGGAGGAACACTGAAGCTTTCTTT.

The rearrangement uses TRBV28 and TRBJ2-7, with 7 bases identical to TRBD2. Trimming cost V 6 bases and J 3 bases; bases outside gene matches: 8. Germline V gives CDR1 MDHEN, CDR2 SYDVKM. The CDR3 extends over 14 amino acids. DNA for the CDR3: TGTGCCAGCAGGGACGGGAGGCAGATCTACGAGCAGTACTTC. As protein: CASRDGRQIYEQYF. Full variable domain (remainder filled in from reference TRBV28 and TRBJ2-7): DVKVTQSSRYLVKRTGEKVFLECVQDMDHENMFWYRQDPGLGLRLIYFSYDVKMKEKGDIPEGYSVSREKKERFSLILESASTNQTSMYLCASRDGRQIYEQYFGPGTRLTVT.

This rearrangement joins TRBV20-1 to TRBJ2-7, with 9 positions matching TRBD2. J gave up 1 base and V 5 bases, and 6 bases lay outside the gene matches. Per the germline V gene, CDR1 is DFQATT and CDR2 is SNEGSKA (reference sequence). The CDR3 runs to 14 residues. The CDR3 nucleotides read TGCAGTGCTGCCTTGACTAGCGGTTCCTACGAGCAGTACTTC. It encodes CSAALTSGSYEQYF.

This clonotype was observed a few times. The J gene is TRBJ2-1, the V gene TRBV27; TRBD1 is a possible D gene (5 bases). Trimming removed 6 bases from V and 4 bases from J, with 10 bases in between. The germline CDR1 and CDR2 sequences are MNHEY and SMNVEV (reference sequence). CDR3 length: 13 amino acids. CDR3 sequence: CASSWGVYNEQFF. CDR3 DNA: TGTGCCAGCAGCTGGGGCGTTTACAATGAGCAGTTCTTC.

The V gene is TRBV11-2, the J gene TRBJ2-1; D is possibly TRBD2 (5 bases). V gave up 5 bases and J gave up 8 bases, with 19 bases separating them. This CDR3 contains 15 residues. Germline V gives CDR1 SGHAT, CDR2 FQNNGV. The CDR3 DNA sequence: TGTGCCAGCAGCCCCCAGGCTATGGGGAGCTATGAGCAGTTCTTC. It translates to CASSPQAMGSYEQFF. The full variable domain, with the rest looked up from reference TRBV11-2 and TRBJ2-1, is EAGVAQSPRYKIIEKRQSVAFWCNPISGHATLYWYQQILGQGPKLLIQFQNNGVVDDSQLPKDRFSAERLKGVDSTLKIQPAKLEDSAVYLCASSPQAMGSYEQFFGPGTRLTVL.

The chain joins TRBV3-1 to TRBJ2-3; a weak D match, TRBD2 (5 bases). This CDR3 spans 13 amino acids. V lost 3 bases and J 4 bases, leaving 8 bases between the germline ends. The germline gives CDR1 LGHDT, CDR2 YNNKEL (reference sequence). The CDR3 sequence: CASSQGVSDTQYF. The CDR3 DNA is TGTGCCAGCAGCCAGGGAGTCTCAGATACGCAGTATTTT.

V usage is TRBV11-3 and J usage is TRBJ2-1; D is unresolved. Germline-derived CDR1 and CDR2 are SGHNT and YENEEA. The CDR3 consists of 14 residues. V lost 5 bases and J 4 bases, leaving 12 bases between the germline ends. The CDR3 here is CASSPRPKYNEQFF. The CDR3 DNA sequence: TGTGCCAGCAGCCCCCGCCCTAAATACAATGAGCAGTTCTTC.

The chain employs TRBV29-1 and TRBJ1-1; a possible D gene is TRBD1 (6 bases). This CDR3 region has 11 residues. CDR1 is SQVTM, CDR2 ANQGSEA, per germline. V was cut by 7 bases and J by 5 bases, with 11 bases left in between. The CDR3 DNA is TGCAGCGGCCAGGGGCGGACTGAAGCTTTCTTT. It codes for CSGQGRTEAFF.

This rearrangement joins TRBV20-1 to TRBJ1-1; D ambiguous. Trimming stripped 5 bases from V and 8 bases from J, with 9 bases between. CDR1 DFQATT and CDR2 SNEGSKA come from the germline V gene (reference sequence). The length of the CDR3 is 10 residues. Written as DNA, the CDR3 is TGCAGTGCTGAAGCTCTAGAAGCTTTCTTT. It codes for CSAEALEAFF.

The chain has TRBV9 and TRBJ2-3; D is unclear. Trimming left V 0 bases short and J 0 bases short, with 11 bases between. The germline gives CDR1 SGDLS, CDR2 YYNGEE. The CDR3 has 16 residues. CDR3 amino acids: CASSVGHGGSTDTQYF. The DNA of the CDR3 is TGTGCCAGCAGCGTAGGTCACGGTGGTAGCACAGATACGCAGTATTTT.

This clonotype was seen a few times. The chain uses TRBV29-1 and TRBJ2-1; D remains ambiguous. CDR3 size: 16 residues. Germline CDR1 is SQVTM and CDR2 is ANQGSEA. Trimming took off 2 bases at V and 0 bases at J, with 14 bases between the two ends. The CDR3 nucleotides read TGCAGCGTTGAATTAGGAACTTATAGCTCCTACAATGAGCAGTTCTTC. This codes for CSVELGTYSSYNEQFF.

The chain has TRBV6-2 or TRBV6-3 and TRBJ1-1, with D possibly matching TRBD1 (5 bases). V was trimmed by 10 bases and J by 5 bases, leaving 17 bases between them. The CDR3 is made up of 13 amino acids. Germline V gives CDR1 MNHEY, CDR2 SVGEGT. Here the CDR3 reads CATGDNRLTEAFF. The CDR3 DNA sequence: TGTGCCACCGGCGACAACAGGTTGACTGAAGCTTTCTTT.

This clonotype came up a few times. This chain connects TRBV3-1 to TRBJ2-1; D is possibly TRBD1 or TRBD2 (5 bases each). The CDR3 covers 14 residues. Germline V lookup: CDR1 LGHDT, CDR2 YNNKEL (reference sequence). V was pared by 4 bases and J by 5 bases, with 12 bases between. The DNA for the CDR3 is TGTGCCAGCAGCCCGTGGGACCGAAACAATGAGCAGTTCTTC. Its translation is CASSPWDRNNEQFF.

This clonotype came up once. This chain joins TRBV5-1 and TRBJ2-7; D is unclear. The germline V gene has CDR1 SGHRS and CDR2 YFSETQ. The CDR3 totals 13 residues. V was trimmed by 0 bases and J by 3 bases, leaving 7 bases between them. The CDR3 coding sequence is TGCGCCAGCAGCTTGGAGGTGGGCTACGAGCAGTACTTC. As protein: CASSLEVGYEQYF.